The 8 T cell receptor beta chains below all came from one sample that was sequenced in a study of metastatic and nonmetastatic thyroid tumors. None of the patients had undergone any treatment ahead of thyroid surgery. TCRdb reprocessed the PCR reads using MiXCR. The sample comprises around 19,000 clones, less than 35% of which are singletons, and 12% to 15% rests with the top ten. Sequenced material: blood. Every receptor here comes from a female donor with papillary thyroid cancer or a benign thyroid nodule (not recorded which). Some clones in this sample may be carry-over from other donors' samples.

This clone was seen only a few times. V and J are TRBV30 and TRBJ2-7; a possible D gene is TRBD2 (6 bases). This CDR3 region has 13 residues. Germline-derived CDR1 and CDR2 are GTSNPN and SVGIG (reference sequence). Trimming shortened V by 3 bases and J by 2 bases, and 11 bases separated the two germline ends. The CDR3 DNA sequence: TGTGCCTGGAGCCGGGGGTTAGCCTACGAGCAGTACTTC. It encodes CAWSRGLAYEQYF.

This clone is labeled as medium-sized. V usage is TRBV30 and J usage is TRBJ1-2; no clear D. CDR3 size: 13 residues. Trimming removed 1 base from V and 6 bases from J, with 12 bases in between. Germline V gene lookup returns CDR1 GTSNPN and CDR2 SVGIG (reference sequence). The CDR3 nucleotides are TGTGCCTGGAGTGGGGTTGGCGTGGATGGCTACACCTTC. As protein: CAWSGVGVDGYTF.

Worth noting for this clone: The CDR3 end shows no conserved phenylalanine or tryptophan, and so a read error is likely. J is TRBJ2-6 and V is TRBV29-1; D is unresolved. Trimming shortened V by 1 base and J by 0 bases, and 13 bases separated the two germline ends. The CDR3 loop spans 17 amino acids. CDR1 and CDR2 from the germline V gene are SQVTM and ANQGSEA. CDR3 bases: TGCAGCGTTGAAGTGCCAGCGAACATCTCTGGGGCCAACGTCCTGACTCTC. Protein: CSVEVPANISGANVLTL.

This clone came up a few times. This rearrangement joins TRBV6-2 or TRBV6-3 to TRBJ2-6; 7 bases fit TRBD2. Germline lookup yields CDR1 MNHEY and CDR2 SVGEGT. Trimming took 7 bases from V and 8 from J; bases not matched to a gene: 8. The CDR3 spans 14 residues. The CDR3 is CASTISGAPNVLTF. The CDR3 DNA reads as TGTGCCAGCACCATAAGCGGGGCCCCCAACGTCCTGACTTTC.

This clone was observed at least ten times. Other DNA sequences within the sample encode an identical CDR3. The chain is built from TRBV6-1 and TRBJ2-3, with no clear D. The CDR3 sequence is 13 residues long. The ends were cut back, 2 bases at V and 2 bases at J, with 5 bases in the middle. Germline CDR1 reads MNHNS; CDR2 reads SASEGT. The DNA of the CDR3 is TGTGCCAGCAGTGAACGGTCCACAGATACGCAGTATTTT. Protein sequence: CASSERSTDTQYF.

V is TRBV6-5 and J is TRBJ1-1; unclear D gene. V dropped 7 bases and J dropped 2 bases, with 14 bases sitting between them. Germline V gene lookup returns CDR1 MNHEY and CDR2 SVGAGI. CDR3 size: 14 residues. The CDR3 DNA reads as TGTGCCAGCATTTTGAGTCCAAAAAACACTGAAGCTTTCTTT. Translating it yields CASILSPKNTEAFF.

A single count supports this clone. The J gene is TRBJ1-6, the V gene TRBV20-1, with TRBD1 as a possible D gene (5 bases). Deletions cut 1 base from V and 5 bases from J, with 12 bases between. The CDR3 length is 15 residues. Germline V lookup: CDR1 DFQATT, CDR2 SNEGSKA (reference sequence). CDR3 region: CSARVPGRDNSPLHF. The CDR3 DNA is TGCAGTGCTAGAGTTCCGGGACGGGATAATTCACCCCTCCACTTT.

This clone is judged medium-sized. The chain combines TRBV27 with TRBJ2-7; 8 nucleotides match TRBD2. The V gene end was trimmed by 8 bases and the J gene end by 6 bases; junction bases not matched to a gene: 15. CDR1 is MNHEY and CDR2 is SMNVEV in the germline V gene (reference sequence). This CDR3 is built from 15 residues. The CDR3 DNA is TGTGCCAGCTTTCCCCTAGGGACTAGTCAGCGCGAGCAGTACTTC. Its translation: CASFPLGTSQREQYF.